These 25 T cell receptor beta chains originate from one sample sequenced in a study of blood T cells in healthy people across ages. Together with a sample-barcoded 5' primer, a J-beta primer mix was included in a second PCR lasting roughly 6 to 12 cycles. TCRdb analysed the 5' RACE reads with MiXCR anew, one entry per CDR3 protein. The sample comprises 790,000 or so distinct CDR3 sequences, about 61% of which are singletons, and around a quarter rests with the top ten. Input material: blood. These receptors all stem from a middle-aged man in good health.

This clonotype was picked up one time. V is TRBV7-2 and J is TRBJ2-7; 7 bases fit TRBD2. The CDR3 contains 15 residues. After removal of 1 base from V and 2 bases from J, the junction contained 5 bases not matched to a gene. Germline assignment: CDR1 SGHTA and CDR2 FQGNSA. For the CDR3, the DNA is TGTACCAGCAGCTTAGTGGCGGGAGTCCCCTACGAGCAGTACTTC. This sequence encodes CTSSLVAGVPYEQYF.

The rearrangement links TRBV7-3 to TRBJ1-1; D possibly corresponds to TRBD1 (6 bases). This CDR3 comprises 16 residues. Germline CDR1 and CDR2: SGHTA and FQGTGA. The V end lost 1 base, the J end lost 5 bases, and 17 bases lay between the germline ends. This chain's CDR3 is CASSLNGAGTRTEAFF. The CDR3 nucleotides are TGTGCCAGCAGCTTAAATGGAGCCGGGACAAGAACTGAAGCTTTCTTT.

The J gene is TRBJ2-7, the V gene TRBV20-1; unclear D gene. Trimming cost V 0 bases and J 2 bases, with 14 bases left between them. This CDR3 spans 15 amino acids. Germline assignment: CDR1 DFQATT and CDR2 SNEGSKA (reference sequence). For the CDR3, the DNA is TGCAGTGCTAGAGATGAGGCGCCTTGGGCCTACGAGCAGTACTTC. Protein product: CSARDEAPWAYEQYF.

This clonotype has only a few counts. V is TRBV21-1 and J is TRBJ2-7; the table's D call, TRBD2, was not checked against the DNA. TRBV21-1 is reported as a pseudogene. This CDR3 comprises 24 residues. The DNA for the CDR3 is TGTGCCAGCAGCAAATTTCACCGGACCGGAATAGACGACTTACTAGCGGTTTTAGCCTACGAGCAGTACTTC. Protein sequence: CASSKFHRTGIDDLLAVLAYEQYF.

To note about this clonotype: A read error may be the cause here, since a much bigger clone is one base away. The rearrangement uses TRBV27 and TRBJ2-3; D is possibly TRBD1 or TRBD2 (5 bases each). From germline, CDR1 is MNHEY and CDR2 SMNVEV (reference sequence). Trimming removed 4 bases from V and 4 bases from J, with 12 bases in between. This CDR3 region has 14 residues. The DNA for the CDR3 is TGTGCCAGCAGTTCGGTCCTGGGGGCAGATACGCAGTATTTT. It codes for CASSSVLGADTQYF.

V usage is TRBV9 and J usage is TRBJ1-2, with TRBD1 matching 9 bases. The CDR3 covers 16 residues. J gave up 7 bases and V 2 bases, and 12 bases lay outside the gene matches. Germline lookup yields CDR1 SGDLS and CDR2 YYNGEE. The CDR3 DNA reads TGTGCCAGCAGCGTGTCTGGGACAGGGAAAAGCTTTGGCTACACCTTC. This encodes CASSVSGTGKSFGYTF.

The chain carries TRBV20-1 and TRBJ2-7; D perhaps matches TRBD2 (7 bases). V was shortened by 3 bases and J by 0 bases, with 12 bases between the two germline ends. CDR1 and CDR2 from the germline V gene are DFQATT and SNEGSKA (reference sequence). The length of the CDR3 is 14 residues. The chain's CDR3 is CSARFAGASYEQYF. CDR3 DNA: TGCAGTGCTAGGTTTGCGGGGGCCTCCTACGAGCAGTACTTC.

The rearrangement joins TRBV7-9 to TRBJ2-5; possible D gene TRBD1, 6 bases. Trimming took off 1 base at V and 3 bases at J, with 12 bases between the two ends. Per the germline V gene, CDR1 is SEHNR and CDR2 is FQNEAQ (reference sequence). The CDR3 is 15 amino acids. The DNA of the CDR3 is TGTGCCAGCAGCTTAGTTTGGACAGAAGAAGAGACCCAGTACTTC. Protein product: CASSLVWTEEETQYF.

This chain links TRBV4-1 with TRBJ2-5; D unclear. This CDR3 contains 14 residues. The germline V and J ends were trimmed by 4 bases and 6 bases, with 15 bases remaining between them. Germline V gives CDR1 MGHRA, CDR2 YSYEKL. The CDR3 region is CASSPLANGQTQYF. Written as DNA, the CDR3 is TGCGCCAGCAGCCCTTTGGCCAACGGGCAGACCCAGTACTTC.

The chain carries TRBV3-1 and TRBJ2-7; the D is unclear. The length of the CDR3 is 13 residues. CDR1 is LGHDT, CDR2 YNNKEL, per germline (reference sequence). Trimming shortened V by 4 bases and J by 4 bases, and 11 bases separated the two germline ends. CDR3: CASSPILGYEQYF. For the CDR3, the DNA is TGTGCCAGCAGCCCTATTTTGGGTTACGAGCAGTACTTC.

This clonotype showed up many times. This chain links TRBV11-3 with TRBJ2-3; a possible D gene is TRBD2 (5 bases). V was pared by 7 bases and J by 6 bases, with 14 bases between. The V gene's germline CDR1 is SGHNT and CDR2 YENEEA. The CDR3 loop spans 13 amino acids. CDR3 coding DNA: TGTGCCAGCAAGGGTCGAGGGTCTGATACGCAGTATTTT. Translating it yields CASKGRGSDTQYF.

The rearrangement uses TRBV4-1 and TRBJ2-7, with 7 bases identical to TRBD2. This CDR3 is 15 amino acids long. V shed 0 bases, J shed 3 bases, and the junction held 5 bases outside the gene matches. Germline V gives CDR1 MGHRA, CDR2 YSYEKL. CDR3 residues: CASSQDPSGNYEQYF. DNA for the CDR3: TGCGCCAGCAGCCAAGATCCTAGCGGAAACTACGAGCAGTACTTC.

V gene TRBV20-1 combines with J gene TRBJ2-5; 8 bases match TRBD2. The V gene end was trimmed by 3 bases and the J gene end by 5 bases; junction bases not matched to a gene: 11. Looked up from germline, CDR1 is DFQATT and CDR2 is SNEGSKA (reference sequence). The CDR3 length is 15 residues. CDR3 sequence: CSASPTGGSRETQYF. The CDR3, as DNA: TGCAGTGCTAGTCCCACGGGGGGGTCGCGGGAGACCCAGTACTTC.

For this clonotype: One end of the junction is discordant with germline, which a read error may explain. The chain couples TRBV7-3 to TRBJ2-6; weak D call: TRBD2 (6 bases). This CDR3 region has 17 residues. Germline assignment: CDR1 SGHTA and CDR2 FQGTGA. The CDR3 sequence is CASSPTGTYSGANVLTF. The CDR3 DNA reads TGCGCCAGCAGCCCCACTGGGACTTACTCTGGGGCCAACGTCCTGACTTTC.

The table lists this clonotype with a count of one. The V gene is TRBV25-1, the J gene TRBJ2-7; 7 nucleotides match TRBD1. Germline V CDR1 and CDR2: MGHDK, SYGVNS. The CDR3 is 16 amino acids. J was trimmed by 0 bases and V by 6 bases; bases with no gene match: 11. CDR3 loop: CASSDRNRGHSYEQYF. In DNA form, the CDR3 reads TGTGCCAGCAGCGATAGAAACAGGGGCCACTCCTACGAGCAGTACTTC.

This clonotype appeared a few times. This sequence joins TRBV28 and TRBJ2-5; 7 bases align to TRBD2. Germline assignment: CDR1 MDHEN and CDR2 SYDVKM. V lost 6 bases and J lost 4; bases outside the gene matches: 14. The CDR3 length is 16 residues. The CDR3 loop reads CASRQGAGRVGETQYF. The CDR3 nucleotides read TGTGCCAGCAGACAAGGGGCAGGGAGGGTAGGAGAGACCCAGTACTTC.

The chain recombines TRBV10-3 with TRBJ2-1; TRBD1 might be the D (5 bases). The J call is in doubt because the DNA end fits TRBJ2-7 better. The CDR3 runs 16 residues. Germline V gives CDR1 ENHRY, CDR2 SYGVKD. The CDR3 region has the DNA TGTGCCATCAGTGAGTCGGGGCAGGGCCACTACAATGAGCAGTACTTC. It codes for CAISESGQGHYNEQYF.

The chain carries TRBV27 and TRBJ2-5; TRBD1 matches at 7 bases. This CDR3 has 15 amino acids. Unmatched junction bases numbered 4, after V lost 2 bases and J lost 1 base. CDR1 and CDR2 (germline): MNHEY, SMNVEV (reference sequence). CDR3: CASSLSRQGQETQYF. CDR3 coding DNA: TGTGCCAGCAGTTTAAGCAGACAGGGCCAAGAGACCCAGTACTTC.

Of note for this clonotype: A much larger clone sits a single nucleotide away, making a read error possible. Since the CDR3 does not end with the conserved phenylalanine or tryptophan, this likely comes from a read error. The chain uses TRBV12-3 or TRBV12-4 and TRBJ2-4; 8 positions agree with TRBD1. The DNA end favors TRBJ2-5, so the J call may be wrong. The CDR3 covers 14 residues. The CDR3 loop reads CASSLQGAGETQYL. The CDR3 DNA reads TGTGCCAGCAGTTTACAGGGGGCGGGTGAGACCCAGTACTTA.

This clonotype was seen a handful of times. This rearrangement joins TRBV20-1 to TRBJ2-7; 8 nucleotides match TRBD1. CDR1 and CDR2 (germline): DFQATT, SNEGSKA (reference sequence). V was clipped by 6 bases and J by 3 bases; unmatched bases: 7. The CDR3 is made up of 13 amino acids. The CDR3 loop reads CSALGQGYYEQYF. The CDR3, as DNA: TGCAGTGCCCTCGGACAGGGATACTACGAGCAGTACTTC.

This chain connects TRBV5-6 to TRBJ1-5; D is possibly TRBD1 (5 bases). The CDR3 consists of 16 residues. Trimming removed 0 bases from V and 1 base from J, with 11 bases in between. Germline CDR1 and CDR2: SGHDT and YYEEEE. The CDR3 DNA reads TGTGCCAGCAGCTTGGCATCGGGACGGAGCAATCAGCCCCAGCATTTT. Amino acids: CASSLASGRSNQPQHF.

The chain joins TRBV4-2 to TRBJ1-2; D may be TRBD1 (5 bases). V was cut by 0 bases and J by 6 bases, with 11 bases left in between. Germline V lookup: CDR1 LGHNA, CDR2 YNFKEQ. CDR3 size: 14 residues. The CDR3 loop reads CASSQERGEDGYTF. DNA for the CDR3: TGTGCCAGCAGCCAAGAGCGAGGGGAGGATGGCTACACCTTC.

This clonotype was seen only a few times. CDR3 in DNA: TGTGCCAGCAGTTACCGGGACCCCCGACGGCAGTATTTT. It specifies CASSYRDPRRQYF. The chain uses TRBV6-5 and TRBJ2-3; D may be TRBD1 or TRBD2 (5 bases each). Germline CDR1 reads MNHEY; CDR2 reads SVGAGI. V shed 2 bases and J shed 11 bases, with 14 bases lying between them. This CDR3 is built from 13 residues.

This clonotype came up a few times. The genes are TRBV7-9 and TRBJ2-1; 9 bases map to TRBD1. V was clipped by 1 base and J by 6 bases; unmatched bases: 7. Germline V gives CDR1 SEHNR, CDR2 FQNEAQ (reference sequence). CDR3 length: 16 residues. The CDR3, as DNA: TGTGCCAGCAGCTTAGTGGTTGGACAGGGGCGCAATGAGCAGTTCTTC. It is translated as CASSLVVGQGRNEQFF.

The chain combines TRBV9 with TRBJ1-6, with D hard to call. Per the germline V gene, CDR1 is SGDLS and CDR2 is YYNGEE. V lost 3 bases and J lost 5, with 12 bases in between. The CDR3 extends over 15 amino acids. The CDR3 is CASSGGVGDNSPLHF. For the CDR3, the DNA is TGTGCCAGCAGCGGCGGAGTCGGGGATAATTCACCCCTCCACTTT.